The entry below gives a single T cell receptor (beta chain) sequence along with its context. Profiling relied on immunoSEQ multiplex PCR, and the TCRdb table lists in-frame clones only, not all of them. The sample holds about 300,000 clones, under 90% seen once. Living in roughly 23 US areas, the participants were between roughly 18 and 95 years of age. The data originate from a study of blood T cell repertoires in COVID-19. Germline V gene lookup returns CDR1 MDHEN and CDR2 SYDVKM. V was trimmed by 6 bases and J by 0 bases, leaving 12 bases between them. There are 15 residues in the CDR3. The TCR comes from a woman in her late teens or twenties who had recovered from COVID-19. The V and J genes are TRBV28 and TRBJ1-3; no firm D call. The sequencing sample was made of PBMCs or T cells enriched from blood (not recorded which). CDR3 protein: CASRPSGSSGNTIYF. In DNA form, the CDR3 reads TGTGCCAGCAGGCCTTCCGGGAGCTCTGGAAACACCATATATTTT.